A selection of T cell receptor beta chains follows, all from one sample in a study of CD8 T cells in Susac syndrome. Each CDR3 protein is one row after TCRdb ran MiXCR on the immunoSEQ multiplex PCR reads. The sample holds about 80,000 distinct CDR3 sequences, roughly nine tenths seen once. The sample was CD8+ T cells from PBMCs. Source of these receptors: a human donor with multiple sclerosis. CDR3s include the opening cysteine and the closing phenylalanine or tryptophan. D genes are given only for firm matches. Clone size is not always given. Where it is, it says once, few, many or a class for expanded clones.

clone_size: -; d_call: TRBD1; j_call: TRBJ2-7; v_call: TRBV19; cdr3_aa: CASSITGTGNEQYF; cdr3_nt: TGTGCCAGTAGTATAACAGGGACAGGGAACGAGCAGTACTTC
clone_size: -; d_call: -; j_call: TRBJ2-4; v_call: TRBV6-5; cdr3_aa: CASSSTSFGIQYF; cdr3_nt: TGTGCCAGCAGTTCCACTAGTTTTGGCATTCAGTACTTC
clone_size: -; d_call: TRBD2; j_call: TRBJ2-7; v_call: TRBV20-1; cdr3_aa: CSGEGRDSYEQYF; cdr3_nt: TGCAGTGGGGAGGGAAGGGACTCCTACGAGCAGTACTTC
clone_size: -; d_call: TRBD2; j_call: TRBJ2-5; v_call: TRBV7-8; cdr3_aa: CASSLVSGRREETQYF; cdr3_nt: TGTGCCAGCAGCTTAGTTTCCGGGAGGAGGGAAGAGACCCAGTACTTC
clone_size: -; d_call: TRBD2; j_call: TRBJ2-2; v_call: TRBV3-1; cdr3_aa: CASSQDLAGGPTGELFF; cdr3_nt: TGTGCCAGCAGCCAAGATCTTGCGGGGGGCCCCACCGGGGAGCTGTTTTTT
clone_size: -; d_call: TRBD2; j_call: TRBJ2-7; v_call: TRBV11-2; cdr3_aa: CASSLGVLAARSYEQYF; cdr3_nt: TGTGCCAGCAGCTTGGGCGTTCTAGCGGCCCGCTCCTACGAGCAGTACTTC
clone_size: -; d_call: TRBD1; j_call: TRBJ1-1; v_call: TRBV10-2; cdr3_aa: CASSETGGTEAFF; cdr3_nt: TGCGCCAGCAGTGAAACAGGGGGAACTGAAGCTTTCTTT
clone_size: -; d_call: -; j_call: TRBJ1-2; v_call: TRBV18; cdr3_aa: CASSSIRTSFYGYTF; cdr3_nt: TGTGCCAGCTCATCCATCCGGACTTCCTTCTATGGCTACACCTTC
clone_size: -; d_call: -; j_call: TRBJ1-1; v_call: TRBV12-3/TRBV12-4; cdr3_aa: CASSPGPEGTGTFF; cdr3_nt: TGTGCCAGCAGCCCGGGACCAGAGGGCACGGGAACTTTCTTT
clone_size: -; d_call: -; j_call: TRBJ2-7; v_call: TRBV5-8; cdr3_aa: CASSSRQTYEQYF; cdr3_nt: TGTGCCAGCAGCTCCAGACAGACCTACGAGCAGTACTTC
clone_size: -; d_call: -; j_call: TRBJ2-2; v_call: TRBV4-3; cdr3_aa: CASSQDGALTITGELFF; cdr3_nt: TGCGCCAGCAGCCAAGATGGGGCCCTTACAATCACCGGGGAGCTGTTTTTT
clone_size: -; d_call: TRBD1; j_call: TRBJ2-7; v_call: TRBV5-1; cdr3_aa: CASSYLTGVEQYF; cdr3_nt: TGCGCCAGCAGCTACCTGACAGGGGTAGAGCAGTACTTC
clone_size: -; d_call: -; j_call: TRBJ2-5; v_call: TRBV28; cdr3_aa: CASSPRTGAGETQYF; cdr3_nt: TGTGCCAGCAGTCCCAGGACTGGGGCGGGGGAGACCCAGTACTTC
clone_size: once; d_call: TRBD2; j_call: TRBJ2-1; v_call: TRBV29-1; cdr3_aa: CSARAGGAYNEQFF; cdr3_nt: TGCAGCGCCAGAGCGGGGGGGGCCTACAATGAGCAGTTCTTC
clone_size: -; d_call: TRBD1; j_call: TRBJ1-4; v_call: TRBV9; cdr3_aa: CASSPLGGSEKLFF; cdr3_nt: TGTGCCAGCAGCCCCCTAGGGGGCAGCGAAAAACTGTTTTTT
clone_size: -; d_call: -; j_call: TRBJ2-1; v_call: TRBV5-1; cdr3_aa: CASSSLTDEQFF; cdr3_nt: TGCGCCAGCAGCTCCTTAACAGATGAGCAGTTCTTC
clone_size: -; d_call: -; j_call: TRBJ2-7; v_call: TRBV19; cdr3_aa: CASSIFTSERLEGQYF; cdr3_nt: TGTGCCAGTAGTATCTTCACATCGGAACGCCTGGAGGGGCAGTACTTC
clone_size: -; d_call: TRBD2; j_call: TRBJ2-7; v_call: TRBV7-8; cdr3_aa: CASSSAGGRYEQYF; cdr3_nt: TGTGCCAGCAGCTCGGCGGGGGGCCGCTACGAGCAGTACTTC
clone_size: -; d_call: -; j_call: TRBJ2-7; v_call: TRBV28; cdr3_aa: CASRTGTNEQYF; cdr3_nt: TGTGCCAGCAGGACCGGAACGAACGAGCAGTACTTC
clone_size: -; d_call: TRBD1; j_call: TRBJ1-5; v_call: TRBV27; cdr3_aa: CASRGQGFNQPQHF; cdr3_nt: TGTGCCAGCAGGGGACAGGGGTTTAATCAGCCCCAGCATTTT
clone_size: -; d_call: TRBD1; j_call: TRBJ2-7; v_call: TRBV12-3/TRBV12-4; cdr3_aa: CASSPSTGTGHYEQYF; cdr3_nt: TGTGCCAGCAGTCCGTCGACCGGGACAGGCCACTACGAGCAGTACTTC
clone_size: -; d_call: -; j_call: TRBJ2-1; v_call: TRBV18; cdr3_aa: CASSPNRDRAGRGGRHNEQFF; cdr3_nt: TGTGCCAGCTCACCCAACCGGGACAGGGCAGGGCGGGGGGGCCGCCACAATGAGCAGTTCTTC
clone_size: once; d_call: -; j_call: TRBJ2-5; v_call: TRBV30; cdr3_aa: CAWSITGFGETQYF; cdr3_nt: TGTGCCTGGAGTATAACAGGGTTCGGGGAGACCCAGTACTTC
clone_size: once; d_call: -; j_call: TRBJ2-7; v_call: TRBV3-1; cdr3_aa: CASRTSSTGSYEQYF; cdr3_nt: TGTGCCAGCAGGACGTCCTCGACAGGCTCCTACGAGCAGTACTTC
clone_size: -; d_call: -; j_call: TRBJ1-1; v_call: TRBV5-1; cdr3_aa: CASGWGGTEAFF; cdr3_nt: TGCGCCAGCGGTTGGGGGGGCACTGAAGCTTTCTTT
clone_size: -; d_call: TRBD1; j_call: TRBJ1-2; v_call: TRBV12-3/TRBV12-4; cdr3_aa: CASSADRGWNGYTF; cdr3_nt: TGTGCCAGCAGTGCGGACAGGGGATGGAATGGCTACACCTTC
clone_size: -; d_call: -; j_call: TRBJ2-2; v_call: TRBV4-2; cdr3_aa: CASSHPFGWRQNTGELFF; cdr3_nt: TGTGCCAGCAGCCACCCCTTTGGATGGAGACAGAACACCGGGGAGCTGTTTTTT
clone_size: -; d_call: TRBD2; j_call: TRBJ2-3; v_call: TRBV7-9; cdr3_aa: CASSSSGLWQYF; cdr3_nt: TGTGCCAGCAGCTCCTCGGGACTATGGCAGTATTTT
clone_size: -; d_call: TRBD1; j_call: TRBJ1-6; v_call: TRBV6-5; cdr3_aa: CASSYSRTGASPLHF; cdr3_nt: TGTGCCAGCAGTTACTCGCGGACAGGAGCTTCACCCCTCCACTTT
clone_size: once; d_call: -; j_call: TRBJ2-7; v_call: TRBV2; cdr3_aa: CASSEPDSYEQYF; cdr3_nt: TGTGCCAGCAGTGAACCTGACAGCTACGAGCAGTACTTC
clone_size: once; d_call: -; j_call: TRBJ2-3; v_call: TRBV4-3; cdr3_aa: CASSQVGGSTDTQYF; cdr3_nt: TGCGCCAGCAGCCAAGTTGGCGGAAGCACAGATACGCAGTATTTT
clone_size: -; d_call: TRBD2; j_call: TRBJ2-5; v_call: TRBV6-2/TRBV6-3; cdr3_aa: CASRLAGQETQYF; cdr3_nt: TGTGCCAGCCGCCTAGCGGGACAAGAGACCCAGTACTTC
clone_size: few; d_call: TRBD2; j_call: TRBJ2-4; v_call: TRBV11-2; cdr3_aa: CASSLVGLAVAKNIQYF; cdr3_nt: TGTGCCAGCAGCTTAGTAGGTCTAGCGGTAGCCAAAAACATTCAGTACTTC
clone_size: -; d_call: TRBD1; j_call: TRBJ2-7; v_call: TRBV28; cdr3_aa: CASSFWGQGDEQYF; cdr3_nt: TGTGCCAGCAGTTTTTGGGGACAGGGTGACGAGCAGTACTTC
clone_size: -; d_call: -; j_call: TRBJ1-1; v_call: TRBV20-1; cdr3_aa: CSARDRGRLNTEAFF; cdr3_nt: TGCAGTGCTAGAGATCGGGGACGGCTCAACACTGAAGCTTTCTTT
clone_size: -; d_call: TRBD2; j_call: TRBJ2-1; v_call: TRBV6-1; cdr3_aa: CASRSSSGSSYNEQFF; cdr3_nt: TGTGCCAGCAGATCATCTAGCGGAAGCTCCTACAATGAGCAGTTCTTC
clone_size: once; d_call: -; j_call: TRBJ1-1; v_call: TRBV6-2/TRBV6-3; cdr3_aa: CASSPPESYTEAFF; cdr3_nt: TGTGCCAGCAGTCCCCCGGAGTCGTACACTGAAGCTTTCTTT
clone_size: -; d_call: -; j_call: TRBJ1-1; v_call: TRBV5-6; cdr3_aa: CASSFVGLPEAFF; cdr3_nt: TGTGCCAGCAGCTTCGTGGGTTTGCCTGAAGCTTTCTTT
clone_size: once; d_call: -; j_call: TRBJ1-5; v_call: TRBV19; cdr3_aa: CASSIYGGDGSNQPQHF; cdr3_nt: TGTGCCAGTAGTATATACGGAGGGGACGGAAGCAATCAGCCCCAGCATTTT
clone_size: -; d_call: TRBD2; j_call: TRBJ2-2; v_call: TRBV2; cdr3_aa: CASSKASGVTAGELFF; cdr3_nt: TGTGCCAGCAGTAAAGCTAGCGGGGTCACGGCCGGGGAGCTGTTTTTT
clone_size: -; d_call: -; j_call: TRBJ2-5; v_call: TRBV28; cdr3_aa: CASSRGPRSGQETQYF; cdr3_nt: TGTGCCAGCAGCCGCGGACCTCGTTCGGGGCAAGAGACCCAGTACTTC
clone_size: -; d_call: -; j_call: TRBJ2-7; v_call: TRBV6-2/TRBV6-3; cdr3_aa: CASSYRPSYEQYF; cdr3_nt: TGTGCCAGCAGTTACCGTCCCTCCTACGAGCAGTACTTC
clone_size: -; d_call: -; j_call: TRBJ2-1; v_call: TRBV2; cdr3_aa: CASSEEPWQRYNEQFF; cdr3_nt: TGTGCCAGCAGCGAGGAACCGTGGCAGAGATACAATGAGCAGTTCTTC
clone_size: -; d_call: -; j_call: TRBJ2-1; v_call: TRBV6-6; cdr3_aa: CASSSHSLRPYNEQFF; cdr3_nt: TGTGCCAGCAGTTCCCACAGCTTGCGGCCCTACAATGAGCAGTTCTTC
clone_size: -; d_call: -; j_call: TRBJ2-7; v_call: TRBV4-1; cdr3_aa: CASSQLMIDSSYEQYF; cdr3_nt: TGCGCCAGCAGCCAATTAATGATAGATTCTTCCTACGAGCAGTACTTC
clone_size: -; d_call: -; j_call: TRBJ2-7; v_call: TRBV9; cdr3_aa: CASSVAGTPGYEQYF; cdr3_nt: TGTGCCAGCAGCGTAGCCGGGACTCCTGGGTACGAGCAGTACTTC
clone_size: -; d_call: TRBD2; j_call: TRBJ2-3; v_call: TRBV3-1; cdr3_aa: CATQGTNTDTQYF; cdr3_nt: TGTGCCACCCAAGGGACTAACACAGATACGCAGTATTTT
clone_size: -; d_call: -; j_call: TRBJ2-1; v_call: TRBV6-2/TRBV6-3; cdr3_aa: CASNAGTGYNEQFF; cdr3_nt: TGTGCCAGCAATGCCGGGACTGGCTACAATGAGCAGTTCTTC
clone_size: -; d_call: -; j_call: TRBJ1-2; v_call: TRBV6-5; cdr3_aa: CASSKTGNSYGYTF; cdr3_nt: TGTGCCAGCAGTAAAACAGGGAACAGCTATGGCTACACCTTC
clone_size: -; d_call: TRBD2; j_call: TRBJ2-1; v_call: TRBV28; cdr3_aa: CASSTIAGGPYNEQFF; cdr3_nt: TGTGCCAGCAGTACAATAGCGGGAGGGCCCTACAATGAGCAGTTCTTC
clone_size: -; d_call: TRBD1; j_call: TRBJ1-2; v_call: TRBV5-1; cdr3_aa: CASRLQGANYGYTF; cdr3_nt: TGCGCCAGCAGACTACAGGGGGCTAACTATGGCTACACCTTC
clone_size: -; d_call: TRBD2; j_call: TRBJ2-7; v_call: TRBV20-1; cdr3_aa: CSGRTSGTLEQYF; cdr3_nt: TGCAGTGGCCGGACTAGCGGGACCCTCGAGCAGTACTTC
clone_size: once; d_call: -; j_call: TRBJ2-1; v_call: TRBV19; cdr3_aa: CASSIDTGTHNEQFF; cdr3_nt: TGTGCCAGTAGTATAGATACCGGGACTCACAATGAGCAGTTCTTC
clone_size: -; d_call: -; j_call: TRBJ2-2; v_call: TRBV9; cdr3_aa: CASSVTGEEVGPPPTGELFF; cdr3_nt: TGTGCCAGCAGCGTAACGGGGGAGGAGGTGGGCCCTCCCCCCACCGGGGAGCTGTTTTTT
clone_size: -; d_call: TRBD1; j_call: TRBJ2-6; v_call: TRBV27; cdr3_aa: CASSLSTTGSRSGANVLTF; cdr3_nt: TGTGCCAGCAGCCTCTCAACGACAGGGTCTAGGTCTGGGGCCAACGTCCTGACTTTC
clone_size: -; d_call: -; j_call: TRBJ1-1; v_call: TRBV7-9; cdr3_aa: CASSRREGAEAFF; cdr3_nt: TGTGCCAGCAGCCGCCGGGAGGGCGCTGAAGCTTTCTTT
clone_size: -; d_call: TRBD2; j_call: TRBJ2-1; v_call: TRBV28; cdr3_aa: CASSSGTSGRRSMDEQFF; cdr3_nt: TGTGCCAGCAGTTCGGGGACTAGCGGGAGGCGTTCAATGGATGAGCAGTTCTTC
clone_size: -; d_call: -; j_call: TRBJ2-7; v_call: TRBV7-8; cdr3_aa: CASSLMQGRAYEQYF; cdr3_nt: TGTGCCAGCAGCCTAATGCAGGGGCGCGCCTACGAGCAGTACTTC
clone_size: -; d_call: -; j_call: TRBJ2-7; v_call: TRBV5-6; cdr3_aa: CASSPWASGAAYEQYF; cdr3_nt: TGTGCCAGCAGCCCGTGGGCGAGTGGGGCAGCCTACGAGCAGTACTTC
clone_size: once; d_call: TRBD1; j_call: TRBJ2-7; v_call: TRBV5-4; cdr3_aa: CASSFGQGSYEQYF; cdr3_nt: TGTGCCAGCAGCTTCGGACAGGGGTCGTACGAGCAGTACTTC